These 25 T cell receptor beta chains came from one sample sequenced in a study of neurological immune-mediated disorders. Using its own MiXCR run on the 5' RACE reads, TCRdb lists one record per CDR3 protein. Of tens of thousands of distinct CDR3 sequences detected, 4.5% to 5.5% appear once; the ten largest clones hold 6.5% to 7.5%. Sequenced input: PBMCs. The receptors were gathered from a man aged 25-40 years with multiple sclerosis.

This clonotype was seen only a few times. The chain carries TRBV20-1 and TRBJ1-5, with no clear D. V gave up 2 bases and J gave up 0 bases, with 11 bases separating them. CDR1 and CDR2 from the germline V gene are DFQATT and SNEGSKA (reference sequence). This CDR3 region has 15 residues. CDR3 protein: CSARMDSYSNQPQHF. The CDR3, as DNA: TGCAGTGCTAGAATGGATAGCTATAGCAATCAGCCCCAGCATTTT.

This clonotype has ten or more counts. The chain carries TRBV20-1 and TRBJ2-4; perhaps TRBD2 as D (5 bases). Germline assignment: CDR1 DFQATT and CDR2 SNEGSKA (reference sequence). Trimming pared 2 bases from V and 3 bases from J, leaving 14 bases between. The length of the CDR3 is 15 residues. In DNA, the CDR3 is TGCAGTGCTAGACCCCCGGGCGGAGGCAAAAACATTCAGTACTTC. Encoded protein: CSARPPGGGKNIQYF.

This clonotype was found many times. The chain has TRBV4-1 and TRBJ2-1, with D perhaps TRBD1 (6 bases). The CDR3 totals 12 residues. Germline V gene data show CDR1 as MGHRA and CDR2 as YSYEKL. V was trimmed by 0 bases and J by 14 bases, leaving 11 bases between them. CDR3 amino acids: CASSQDVTGKFF. DNA of the CDR3: TGCGCCAGCAGCCAAGATGTCACAGGGAAGTTCTTC.

A few counts support this clonotype. Compared with germline, one end of the junction differs, possibly owing to a read error. CDR3 nucleotide sequence: TGCAGTGCCCACGAAGGACAGGGCAATCAACCCCAGCATTTT. It translates to CSAHEGQGNQPQHF. This rearrangement joins TRBV20-1 to TRBJ1-5, with 8 positions matching TRBD1. Germline loops: CDR1 DFQATT, CDR2 SNEGSKA (reference sequence). This CDR3 is 14 amino acids long.

This clonotype appeared a few times. The V and J genes are TRBV29-1 and TRBJ2-3; 11 bases agree with TRBD2. This CDR3 contains 14 residues. Germline V gene data show CDR1 as SQVTM and CDR2 as ANQGSEA. V was pared by 4 bases and J by 4 bases, with 4 bases of the junction left unmatched. The DNA for the CDR3 is TGCAGCGTTGTAGTAGCGGGGGGGTCAGATACGCAGTATTTT. Translated: CSVVVAGGSDTQYF.

This clonotype was detected ten times or more. The chain recombines TRBV27 with TRBJ2-1; D unresolved. The CDR3 totals 13 residues. Trimming took 5 bases from V and 5 from J, leaving 10 bases between them. In germline, CDR1 is MNHEY, CDR2 SMNVEV (reference sequence). The chain's CDR3 is CASSSKRDNEQFF. CDR3 nucleotides: TGTGCCAGCAGTAGTAAAAGGGACAATGAGCAGTTCTTC.

The table lists this clonotype with many counts. This rearrangement joins TRBV5-1 to TRBJ2-1, with 9 bases fitting TRBD2. Trimming at V came to 4 bases and at J to 8 bases, leaving 10 bases not matched to a gene. CDR1 and CDR2 (germline): SGHRS, YFSETQ. This CDR3 is built from 15 residues. The CDR3 spells CASSPGTSRGDEQFF. For the CDR3, the DNA is TGCGCCAGCAGCCCAGGGACTAGCAGAGGCGATGAGCAGTTCTTC.

V usage is TRBV6-5 and J usage is TRBJ1-1; D is ambiguous. The CDR3 has 14 residues. Germline V gene sequence: CDR1 MNHEY, CDR2 SVGAGI. Trimming removed 10 bases from V and 3 bases from J, with 18 bases in between. The CDR3 sequence is CATKVGTGDTEAFF. As DNA, the CDR3 is TGTGCCACTAAGGTGGGAACTGGGGACACTGAAGCTTTCTTT.

This clonotype was observed a handful of times. A much larger clone differs from this one at a single base, so this may be a read error. J is TRBJ2-5 and V is TRBV28, with D hard to call. The CDR3 is 15 residues long. Germline V gives CDR1 MDHEN, CDR2 SYDVKM. V was pared by 5 bases and J by 7 bases, with 20 bases between. CDR3 loop: CASSGGRKPPGTQYF. The CDR3 bases are TGTGCCAGCAGTGGTGGCAGAAAACCACCGGGGACCCAGTACTTC. The whole variable domain, filled in from reference TRBV28 and TRBJ2-5, reads DVKVTQSSRYLVKRTGEKVFLECVQDMDHENMFWYRQDPGLGLRLIYFSYDVKMKEKGDIPEGYSVSREKKERFSLILESASTNQTSMYLCASSGGRKPPGTQYFGPGTRLLVL.

This clonotype occurred many times. The chain has TRBV5-5 and TRBJ2-2; D is uncertain. Looked up from germline, CDR1 is SGHKS and CDR2 is YYEKEE (reference sequence). This CDR3 is built from 15 residues. V lost 0 bases, J lost 5 bases, and 11 bases lay in between. The CDR3 DNA sequence: TGTGCCAGCAGCTTGGAGGGTCCCACGACCGGGGAGCTGTTTTTT. Residues: CASSLEGPTTGELFF. Filled out from reference TRBV5-5 and TRBJ2-2, the complete variable domain reads DAGVTQSPTHLIKTRGQQVTLRCSPISGHKSVSWYQQVLGQGPQFIFQYYEKEERGRGNFPDRFSARQFPNYSSELNVNALLLGDSALYLCASSLEGPTTGELFFGEGSRLTVL.

Written as DNA, the CDR3 is TGTGCCAGCAGCTTTGATCAATATGAAAAACTGTTTTTT. This codes for CASSFDQYEKLFF. The V call is TRBV7-6, the J call TRBJ1-4, with D unresolved. The germline V gene encodes CDR1 SGHVS and CDR2 FNYEAQ. V lost 3 bases, J lost 6 bases, and 8 bases lay in between. CDR3 length equals 13 residues.

This clonotype appeared many times. The chain couples TRBV4-2 to TRBJ2-1, with 11 bases identical to TRBD2. V was pared by 6 bases and J by 4 bases, with 2 bases of the junction left unmatched. CDR3 length: 14 residues. CDR1 is LGHNA, CDR2 YNFKEQ, per germline. In DNA, the CDR3 is TGTGCCAGCAGACTAGCGGGAGAGTACAATGAGCAGTTCTTC. Its translation: CASRLAGEYNEQFF.

This clonotype was seen at least ten times. J is TRBJ1-1 and V is TRBV2; D uncertain. Looked up from germline, CDR1 is SNHLY and CDR2 is FYNNEI. This CDR3 is 16 amino acids long. V shed 6 bases and J shed 1 base, with 18 bases lying between them. Written as DNA, the CDR3 is TGTGCCAGCAGGCCGGGCTGGACGGGCCGGAACACTGAAGCTTTCTTT. Translated: CASRPGWTGRNTEAFF. Supplemented by reference TRBV2 and TRBJ1-1, the full variable domain reads EPEVTQTPSHQVTQMGQEVILRCVPISNHLYFYWYRQILGQKVEFLVSFYNNEISEKSEIFDDQFSVERPDGSNFTLKIRSTKLEDSAMYFCASRPGWTGRNTEAFFGQGTRLTVV.

This clonotype has ten or more counts. The chain has TRBV15 and TRBJ2-7; perhaps TRBD2 as D (5 bases). The germline V gene has CDR1 LNHNV and CDR2 YYDKDF (reference sequence). The CDR3 totals 15 residues. Trimming stripped 0 bases from V and 2 bases from J, with 11 bases between. CDR3 sequence reads: CATSRDIGVTYEQYV. The CDR3 bases are TGTGCCACCAGCAGAGATATCGGGGTTACCTACGAGCAGTACGTC.

This clonotype occurred many times. The V gene is TRBV7-9, the J gene TRBJ2-7; D is undetermined. The CDR3 extends over 14 amino acids. CDR1 and CDR2 (germline): SEHNR, FQNEAQ (reference sequence). Trimming pared 1 base from V and 2 bases from J, leaving 9 bases between. The CDR3 loop reads CASSLGGRTYEQYV. The CDR3 region has the DNA TGTGCCAGCAGCTTAGGGGGTAGAACCTACGAGCAGTACGTC.

In this sample, this clonotype turned up many times. The J gene is TRBJ1-1, the V gene TRBV20-1; a possible D gene is TRBD1 (6 bases). This CDR3 is built from 14 residues. V lost 5 bases and J lost 4, with 17 bases in between. Germline CDR1 DFQATT, CDR2 SNEGSKA (reference sequence). CDR3: CSAPSLSRGTEAFF. As DNA, the CDR3 is TGCAGTGCTCCCTCCCTGTCCAGGGGCACTGAAGCTTTCTTT.

This clonotype was picked up many times. The V and J genes are TRBV6-1 and TRBJ2-6; D is unresolved. The length of the CDR3 is 13 residues. Trimming removed 6 bases from V and 4 bases from J, with 7 bases in between. The germline V gene has CDR1 MNHNS and CDR2 SASEGT. CDR3 protein: CASSHNGANVLTF. In DNA form, the CDR3 reads TGTGCCAGCAGCCACAACGGGGCCAACGTCCTGACTTTC.

This clonotype was seen ten or more times. The genes are TRBV6-5 and TRBJ2-2; TRBD1 matches 9 bases. The CDR3 runs to 17 residues. The junction had 8 bases not matched to a gene; V was cut back by 5 bases and J by 1 base. Looked up from germline, CDR1 is MNHEY and CDR2 is SVGAGI. In DNA, the CDR3 is TGTGCCAGCAGTAACCCGAGGACAGGGGTGAACACCGGGGAGCTGTTTTTT. This sequence encodes CASSNPRTGVNTGELFF.

This clonotype occurred a few times. CDR3 protein: CASSLSVGWTYNEQFF. CDR3 bases: TGCGCCAGCAGCTTGTCGGTGGGGTGGACTTACAATGAGCAGTTCTTC. The chain uses TRBV5-1 and TRBJ2-1, with D possibly TRBD2 on 5 matching bases. The CDR3 is 16 residues long. Looked up from germline, CDR1 is SGHRS and CDR2 is YFSETQ. The V end was cut by 1 base, the J end by 4 bases, with 15 bases between. The complete variable domain, with remaining parts taken from reference TRBV5-1 and TRBJ2-1, reads KAGVTQTPRYLIKTRGQQVTLSCSPISGHRSVSWYQQTPGQGLQFLFEYFSETQRNKGNFPGRFSGRQFSNSRSEMNVSTLELGDSALYLCASSLSVGWTYNEQFFGPGTRLTVL.

This clonotype was detected many times. This rearrangement joins TRBV10-3 to TRBJ2-7, with 7 bases aligning to TRBD1. The CDR3 consists of 13 residues. The germline gives CDR1 ENHRY, CDR2 SYGVKD. The V segment lost 5 bases and the J segment 3 bases; nucleotides outside the gene matches: 4. Here the CDR3 DNA reads TGTGCCATCAGTACAGGGGCCCGCTACGAGCAGTACGTC. Encoded protein: CAISTGARYEQYV.

The chain joins TRBV4-1 to TRBJ2-2; no clear D. Trimming removed 1 base at V and 6 bases at J, with 3 bases between. The CDR3 length is 12 residues. Germline V gene sequence: CDR1 MGHRA, CDR2 YSYEKL. The CDR3 nucleotides are TGCGCCAGCAGCCAAGTGGCCGGGGAGCTGTTTTTT. This codes for CASSQVAGELFF.

Many counts were recorded for this clonotype. The chain carries TRBV9 and TRBJ2-5, with TRBD2 as a possible D gene (5 bases). This CDR3 contains 13 residues. The V end was cut by 4 bases, the J end by 7 bases, with 14 bases between. Looked up from germline, CDR1 is SGDLS and CDR2 is YYNGEE. In DNA, the CDR3 is TGTGCCAGCAGCCTCGACGGTGCGGGGACCCAGTACTTC. Its protein product is CASSLDGAGTQYF.

In its sample, this clonotype was seen many times. The chain has TRBV5-1 and TRBJ1-1, with a possible D match to TRBD1 (5 bases). Germline CDR1 SGHRS, CDR2 YFSETQ. V was pared by 3 bases and J by 2 bases, with 14 bases between. The CDR3 spans 15 residues. The CDR3 reads CASSSLGAGNTEAFF. For the CDR3, the DNA is TGCGCCAGCAGCTCACTAGGGGCAGGAAACACTGAAGCTTTCTTT.

The sample holds many counts of this clonotype. The rearrangement joins TRBV6-1 to TRBJ2-7; TRBD1 or TRBD2 may be the D gene (6 bases each). Germline V gene data show CDR1 as MNHNS and CDR2 as SASEGT. This CDR3 comprises 15 residues. Trimming left V 3 bases short and J 0 bases short, with 12 bases between. The CDR3 sequence: CASSDGGAGSYEQYV. DNA of the CDR3: TGTGCCAGCAGTGACGGGGGCGCGGGCTCCTACGAGCAGTACGTC.

The chain joins TRBV18 to TRBJ2-7; either TRBD1 or TRBD2 may supply D (6 bases each). Germline-derived CDR1 and CDR2 are KGHSH and LQKENI. Trimming cost V 1 base and J 3 bases, with 13 bases left between them. The CDR3 is 15 residues long. The DNA for the CDR3 is TGTGCCAGCTCACCACGCGGGAAGACAGGCTACGAGCAGTACTTC. Its protein product is CASSPRGKTGYEQYF.